Listed below are T cell receptor beta chains from one sample, sequenced in a study of T cell changes during pregnancy in multiple sclerosis. Assay: immunoSEQ multiplex PCR; the TCRdb copy retains only in-frame clones and omits some. The sample lists under 110,000 clones; about nine tenths were seen once. The sample consisted of peripheral blood, taken after pregnancy. Receptors were obtained from a female donor with multiple sclerosis, enrolled in a pregnancy study. CDR3s include the opening cysteine and the closing phenylalanine or tryptophan. D genes are given only for firm matches. Clone size is given for some rows only: seen once, a few or many times, or a class if the clone is expanded.

d_call j_call v_call clone_size cdr3_nt cdr3_aa
TRBD1 TRBJ1-4 TRBV9 few TGTGCCAGCAGCGTAGGGTGGGGGACAGGGAATGAAAAACTGTTTTTT CASSVGWGTGNEKLFF
. TRBJ1-2 TRBV11-2 . TGTGCCAGCAGCACCGGGACTCAAGGCTACACCTTC CASSTGTQGYTF
. TRBJ1-3 TRBV18 . TGTGCCAGCTCACCAAGGAGGGCCTCTGGAAACACCATATATTTT CASSPRRASGNTIYF
. TRBJ1-5 TRBV11-2 . TGTGCCAGCAGCGAGGGTTTCCCCCAGCCCCAGCATTTT CASSEGFPQPQHF
TRBD2 TRBJ2-5 TRBV5-1 . TGCGCCAGCAGCTCGGGAGGGCCCCAAGAGACCCAGTACTTC CASSSGGPQETQYF
TRBD1 TRBJ1-1 TRBV30 . TGTGCCTGGAGTGTCGGACAGGGGGGCACTGAAGCTTTCTTT CAWSVGQGGTEAFF
. TRBJ1-1 TRBV6-6 . TGTGCCAGCAGTTCGCGGACAGCGATGAACACTGAAGCTTTCTTT CASSSRTAMNTEAFF
. TRBJ1-5 TRBV6-5 . TGTGCCAGCAGGTCGGGGAATAGCAATCAGCCCCAGCATTTT CASRSGNSNQPQHF
. TRBJ1-1 TRBV9 . TGTGCCAGCAGCGTAGTGATTGGAGAGACTGAAGCTTTCTTT CASSVVIGETEAFF
TRBD2 TRBJ2-3 TRBV29-1 . TGCAGCGTTGTTGGGGGGGGTGCAGATACGCAGTATTTT CSVVGGGADTQYF
. TRBJ1-5 TRBV2 . TGTGCCAGCAAGACAGGCCGCAATCAGCCCCAGCATTTT CASKTGRNQPQHF
. TRBJ2-7 TRBV27 . TGTGCCAGCTCCCCCCTGAGCTCCTACGAGCAGTACTTC CASSPLSSYEQYF
. TRBJ2-5 TRBV13 . TGTGCCAGCCGTGGCCGCCTCCAAGAGACCCAGTACTTC CASRGRLQETQYF
TRBD1 TRBJ2-3 TRBV28 . TGTGCCAGCAGTTTCCAGACAGGGGATACGCAGTATTTT CASSFQTGDTQYF
. TRBJ1-2 TRBV4-1 . TGCGCCAGCAGCCAAGATCCCAGGCCCTATGGCTACACCTTC CASSQDPRPYGYTF
. TRBJ2-7 TRBV28 once TGTGCCAGCAGTTTAAAGGGAGGGGGCTACGAGCAGTACTTC CASSLKGGGYEQYF
. TRBJ2-5 TRBV29-1 . TGCAGCGGCTCCCTTAAGGCGCGAGGCGAGACCCAGTACTTC CSGSLKARGETQYF
TRBD1 TRBJ1-6 TRBV9 . TGTGCCAGCAGACAGGGGGCTGGTAATTCACCCCTCCACTTT CASRQGAGNSPLHF
TRBD2 TRBJ2-7 TRBV7-8 . TGTGCCAGCACGGGGGGTACCTACGAGCAGTACTTC CASTGGTYEQYF
. TRBJ2-6 TRBV5-1 . TGCGCCAGCAGCTTTACGGGATCTGGGGCCAACGTCCTGACTTTC CASSFTGSGANVLTF
. TRBJ1-5 TRBV7-8 . TGTGCCAGCAGCCCGGTGGGAGGCAATCAGCCCCAGCATTTT CASSPVGGNQPQHF
TRBD2 TRBJ2-3 TRBV5-5 once TGTGCCAGCAGCCACTATCCCGGGGGGGCGGGAGATACGCAGTATTTT CASSHYPGGAGDTQYF
TRBD1 TRBJ2-2 TRBV7-2 . TGTGCCAGCAGCTTACTCAGGGGGCACGGGGAGCTGTTTTTT CASSLLRGHGELFF
. TRBJ2-2 TRBV6-5 . TGTGCCAGCAGGGATCAGGGTGCTGCCACCGGGGAGCTGTTTTTT CASRDQGAATGELFF
. TRBJ1-1 TRBV6-5 . TGTGCCAGCAGCCGGGGGACCAAGGACTCTGAAGCTTTCTTT CASSRGTKDSEAFF
TRBD1 TRBJ1-1 TRBV5-6 few TGTGCCAGCAGCAGGGCGGACAGGGACACTGAAGCTTTCTTT CASSRADRDTEAFF
. TRBJ2-7 TRBV7-9 . TGTGCCAGCAGCTCAGGGTTCTACGAGCAGTACTTC CASSSGFYEQYF
. TRBJ2-5 TRBV2 . TGTGCCAGCACCTACCAAGAGACCCAGTACTTC CASTYQETQYF
TRBD2 TRBJ2-1 TRBV29-1 . TGCAGCGGGGTATCTAGCGGGAGTTCTCGCAATGAGCAGTTCTTC CSGVSSGSSRNEQFF
. TRBJ1-4 TRBV6-6 . TGTGCCAGCAGGGACAAGGTTGAAAAACTGTTTTTT CASRDKVEKLFF
. TRBJ1-1 TRBV4-1 . TGCGCCAGCAGCACGACAGAGAACACTGAAGCTTTCTTT CASSTTENTEAFF
. TRBJ1-2 TRBV9 . TGTGCCAGCAGTAAGGGCAGGGGATCCTTTGGCTACACCTTC CASSKGRGSFGYTF
. TRBJ1-6 TRBV6-1 . TGTGCCAGCAGTGAAGGGAGGTCACCCCTCCACTTT CASSEGRSPLHF
. TRBJ2-5 TRBV28 . TGTGCCAGCAGTCCGAATAGCTATGGGGAGACCCAGTACTTC CASSPNSYGETQYF
TRBD1 TRBJ2-7 TRBV11-3 . TGTGCCAGCAGCCCTACCGGGACAGGGGTGGACGAGCAGTACTTC CASSPTGTGVDEQYF
TRBD1 TRBJ2-6 TRBV6-1 . TGTGCCAGCAGTGCCCTCGGACAGGGTACCGGGGCCAACGTCCTGACTTTC CASSALGQGTGANVLTF
. TRBJ1-1 TRBV30 . TGTGCCTGGAGTAATCGCGGGAGGGTCGCTGAAGCTTTCTTT CAWSNRGRVAEAFF
. TRBJ1-2 TRBV7-8 once TGTGCCAGCAGCTTACCCCCGACAGAGGCCTATGGCTACACCTTC CASSLPPTEAYGYTF
. TRBJ2-1 TRBV12-2 once TGTGCAAGTCGCCCCCTTAAGGGAGGGGTGGGAAATGAGCAGTTCTTC CASRPLKGGVGNEQFF
TRBD1 TRBJ2-1 TRBV4-1 . TGCGCCAGCAGCGCTCTTGACAGGGGGCGAGACAATGAGCAGTTCTTC CASSALDRGRDNEQFF
TRBD2 TRBJ2-7 TRBV6-1 . TGTGCCAGCAGTAATAGCGGGAGTCTTTACGAGCAGTACTTC CASSNSGSLYEQYF
. TRBJ2-5 TRBV7-9 . TGTGCCAGCAGCTCCGAACCGGGGACCCAGTACTTC CASSSEPGTQYF
TRBD2 TRBJ2-5 TRBV27 . TGTGCCAGCAGTTCAGGGAGGGAACAGACCCAGTACTTC CASSSGREQTQYF
TRBD2 TRBJ2-3 TRBV7-2 once TGTGCCAGCAGCTTAGCGGTAGCGGGAGTTTCAGATACGCAGTATTTT CASSLAVAGVSDTQYF
. TRBJ2-2 TRBV7-2 . TGTGCCAGCAGCTTAGTACTCACCGGGGAGCTGTTTTTT CASSLVLTGELFF
TRBD2 TRBJ2-7 TRBV4-2 once TGTGCCAGCAGCCAAAACCCGACTAGCGGGTCTTCCTACGAGCAGTACTTC CASSQNPTSGSSYEQYF
. TRBJ1-1 TRBV30 few TGTGCCTGGAGTACCCTGTGGGGGGGCACTGAAGCTTTCTTT CAWSTLWGGTEAFF
TRBD2 TRBJ2-1 TRBV2 . TGTGCCAGCAGTGAAGCGCCCGGGACTAGCGGGAGCTCCTACAATGAGCAGTTCTTC CASSEAPGTSGSSYNEQFF
TRBD1 TRBJ2-1 TRBV5-1 . TGCGCCAGCAGCTGGGGGACAGGACAAATGTGGAATGAGCAGTTCTTC CASSWGTGQMWNEQFF
TRBD1 TRBJ2-7 TRBV10-3 . TGTGCCATCAGTCCCAGGGGGACAGGGATCGACGAGCAGTACTTC CAISPRGTGIDEQYF
TRBD2 TRBJ2-7 TRBV30 . TGTGCCTGGAGTGTATCCCCGCTAGCGGGAGTGTACGAGCAGTACTTC CAWSVSPLAGVYEQYF
. TRBJ2-1 TRBV6-5 once TGTGCCAGCAGCCTTTCCCGGGGGGCTGAGCAGTTCTTC CASSLSRGAEQFF
. TRBJ2-7 TRBV28 . TGTGCCAGCAGCCACGCCAGGGTTTACGAGCAGTACTTC CASSHARVYEQYF
TRBD1 TRBJ1-2 TRBV15 . TGTGCCACCAGCAGACCAGGGACAGGGGTTGGTGGCTACACCTTC CATSRPGTGVGGYTF
TRBD2 TRBJ2-7 TRBV19 . TGTGCCAGTAGTATACGCGGGCTAGCGGGAGGGGACTACGAGCAGTACTTC CASSIRGLAGGDYEQYF
. TRBJ2-3 TRBV5-1 . TGCGCCAGCAGCCGCGATTCTACCACAGATACGCAGTATTTT CASSRDSTTDTQYF
. TRBJ2-3 TRBV5-4 . TGTGCCAGCAGCTCCCGCCGGGACTCCTACTCAAAAACGCAGTATTTT CASSSRRDSYSKTQYF
. TRBJ2-1 TRBV15 . TGTGCCACCAGCAGAGCCCCCTCGGGACTCGGAAATGAGCAGTTCTTC CATSRAPSGLGNEQFF
. TRBJ1-1 TRBV25-1 once TGTGCCAGCAGTGATCCCTATAGGGGCGAGAACACTGAAGCTTTCTTT CASSDPYRGENTEAFF